The table lists the clone carrying this TCR beta chain with a count of one. Repertoires were generated with immunoSEQ multiplex PCR, while TCRdb's copy carries only in-frame clones and drops some. Of around 700,000 clones listed, approximately 90% are singletons. Per germline, CDR1 MNHEY and CDR2 SMNVEV (reference sequence). V lost 9 bases and J 1 base, leaving 7 bases between the germline ends. The CDR3 is 13 amino acids. This entry comes from a study of blood T cell repertoires in COVID-19. This receptor was identified in a young woman with acute or convalescent COVID-19. The material sequenced was peripheral blood. The chain joins TRBV27 to TRBJ2-6; D uncertain. DNA for the CDR3: TGTGCCAGACCGGGTTCTGGGGCCAACGTCCTGACTTTC. Its protein product is CARPGSGANVLTF.